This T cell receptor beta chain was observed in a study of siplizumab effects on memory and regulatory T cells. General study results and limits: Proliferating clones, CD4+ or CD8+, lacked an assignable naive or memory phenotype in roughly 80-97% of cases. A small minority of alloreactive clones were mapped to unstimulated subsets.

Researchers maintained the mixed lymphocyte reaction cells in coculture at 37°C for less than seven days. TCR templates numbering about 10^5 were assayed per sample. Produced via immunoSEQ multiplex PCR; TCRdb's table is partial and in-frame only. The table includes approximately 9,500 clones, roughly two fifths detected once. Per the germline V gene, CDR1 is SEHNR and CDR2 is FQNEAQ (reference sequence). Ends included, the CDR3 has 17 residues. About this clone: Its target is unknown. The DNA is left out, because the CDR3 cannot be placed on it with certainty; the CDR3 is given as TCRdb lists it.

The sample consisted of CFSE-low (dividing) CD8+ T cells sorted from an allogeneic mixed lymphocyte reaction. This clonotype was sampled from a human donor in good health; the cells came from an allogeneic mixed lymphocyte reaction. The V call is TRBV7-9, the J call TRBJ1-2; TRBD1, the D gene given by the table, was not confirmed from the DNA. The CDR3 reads CASSPVFWTGQGHGYTF.